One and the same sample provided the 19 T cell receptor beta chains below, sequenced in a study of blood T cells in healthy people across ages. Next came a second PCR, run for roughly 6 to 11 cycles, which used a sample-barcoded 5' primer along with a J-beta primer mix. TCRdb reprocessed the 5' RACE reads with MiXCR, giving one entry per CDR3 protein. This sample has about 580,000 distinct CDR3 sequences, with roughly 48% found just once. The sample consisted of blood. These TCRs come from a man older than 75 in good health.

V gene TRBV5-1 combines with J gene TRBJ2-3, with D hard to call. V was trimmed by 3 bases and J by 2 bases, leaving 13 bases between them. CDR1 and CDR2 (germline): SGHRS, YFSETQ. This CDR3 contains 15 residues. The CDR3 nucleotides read TGCGCCAGCAGCTCGATGACAATTTCCACAGATACGCAGTATTTT. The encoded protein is CASSSMTISTDTQYF.

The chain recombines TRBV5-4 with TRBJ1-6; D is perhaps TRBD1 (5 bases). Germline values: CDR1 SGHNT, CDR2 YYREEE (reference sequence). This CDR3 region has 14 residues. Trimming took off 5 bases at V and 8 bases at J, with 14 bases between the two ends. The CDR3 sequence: CASSSIQDYSPLHF. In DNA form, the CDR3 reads TGTGCCAGCAGTTCCATACAGGATTATTCACCCCTCCACTTT. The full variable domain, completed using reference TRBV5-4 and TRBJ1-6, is ETGVTQSPTHLIKTRGQQVTLRCSSQSGHNTVSWYQQALGQGPQFIFQYYREEENGRGNFPPRFSGLQFPNYSSELNVNALELDDSALYLCASSSIQDYSPLHFGNGTRLTVT.

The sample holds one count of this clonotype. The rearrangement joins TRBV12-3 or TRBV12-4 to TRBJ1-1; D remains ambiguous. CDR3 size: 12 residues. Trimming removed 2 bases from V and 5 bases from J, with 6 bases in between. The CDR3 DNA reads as TGTGCCAGCAGTTTATGGGAGACTGAAGCTTTCTTT. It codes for CASSLWETEAFF.

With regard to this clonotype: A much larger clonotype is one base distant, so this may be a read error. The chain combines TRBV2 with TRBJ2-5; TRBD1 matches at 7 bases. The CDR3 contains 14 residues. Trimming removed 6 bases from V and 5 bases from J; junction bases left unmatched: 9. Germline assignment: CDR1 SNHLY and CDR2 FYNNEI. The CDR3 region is CASSRQGREETQYF. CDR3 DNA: TGTGCCAGCAGCAGACAGGGTAGAGAGGAGACCCAGTACTTC.

The CDR3 protein is CASRWDDRGGYEQYF. The CDR3 DNA reads as TGCGCCAGCAGGTGGGATGACAGGGGAGGTTACGAGCAGTACTTC. V usage is TRBV5-1 and J usage is TRBJ2-5; 8 bases align to TRBD1. Gene TRBJ2-7 matches the end of the DNA better, so the J call may be wrong. The CDR3 runs to 15 residues. The germline CDR1 and CDR2 sequences are SGHRS and YFSETQ.

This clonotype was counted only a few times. CDR3: CASSPGVTFFTDTQYF. The CDR3 DNA is TGCGCCAGCAGCCCCGGCGTGACTTTTTTCACAGATACGCAGTATTTT. The V call is TRBV5-1, the J call TRBJ2-3; D is unresolved. The V and J ends lost 4 bases and 2 bases respectively, with 17 bases between them. CDR3 size: 16 residues. Germline V gene lookup returns CDR1 SGHRS and CDR2 YFSETQ.

The CDR3: CSAPGLAGSYNEQYF. The CDR3 nucleotides are TGCAGTGCCCCGGGACTAGCGGGGTCCTACAATGAGCAGTACTTC. The J gene is TRBJ2-7, the V gene TRBV20-1; 13 bases are a match to TRBD2. V shed 6 bases and J 7 bases; nucleotides not matched to a gene: 12. Germline V gene sequence: CDR1 DFQATT, CDR2 SNEGSKA (reference sequence). The CDR3 has 15 residues.

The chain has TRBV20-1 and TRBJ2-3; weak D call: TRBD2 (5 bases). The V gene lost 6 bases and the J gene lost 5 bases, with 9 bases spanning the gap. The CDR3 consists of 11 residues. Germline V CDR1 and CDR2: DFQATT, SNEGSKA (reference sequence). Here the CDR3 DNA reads TGCAGTGCCATCCGGGAAGATACGCAGTATTTT. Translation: CSAIREDTQYF.

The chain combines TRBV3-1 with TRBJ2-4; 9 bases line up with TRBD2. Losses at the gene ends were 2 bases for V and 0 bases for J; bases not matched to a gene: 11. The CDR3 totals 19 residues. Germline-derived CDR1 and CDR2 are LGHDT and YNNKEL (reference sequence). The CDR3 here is CASSQRTSGSDLAKNIQYF. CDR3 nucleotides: TGTGCCAGCAGCCAACGAACTAGCGGGTCGGACCTAGCCAAAAACATTCAGTACTTC. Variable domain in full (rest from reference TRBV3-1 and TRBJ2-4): DTAVSQTPKYLVTQMGNDKSIKCEQNLGHDTMYWYKQDSKKFLKIMFSYNNKELIINETVPNRFSPKSPDKAHLNLHINSLELGDSAVYFCASSQRTSGSDLAKNIQYFGAGTRLSVL.

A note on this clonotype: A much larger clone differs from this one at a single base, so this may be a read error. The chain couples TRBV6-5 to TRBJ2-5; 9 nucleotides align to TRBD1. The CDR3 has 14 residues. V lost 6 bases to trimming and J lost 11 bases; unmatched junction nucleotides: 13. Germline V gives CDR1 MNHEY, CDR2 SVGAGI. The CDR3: CASSRDRAHLEQYF. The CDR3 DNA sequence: TGTGCCAGCAGCAGGGACAGGGCGCATCTTGAGCAGTACTTC.

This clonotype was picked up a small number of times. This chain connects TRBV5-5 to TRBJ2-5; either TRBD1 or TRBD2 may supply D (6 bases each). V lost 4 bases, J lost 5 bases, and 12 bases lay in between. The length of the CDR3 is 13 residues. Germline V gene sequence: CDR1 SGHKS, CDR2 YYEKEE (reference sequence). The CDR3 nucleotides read TGTGCCAGCAGCCCGACGGGGGCGGAGACCCAGTACTTC. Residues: CASSPTGAETQYF.

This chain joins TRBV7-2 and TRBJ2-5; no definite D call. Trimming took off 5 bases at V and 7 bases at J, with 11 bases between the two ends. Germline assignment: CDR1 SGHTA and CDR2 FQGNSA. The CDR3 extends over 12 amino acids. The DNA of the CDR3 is TGTGCCAGCAGCCGAAGCCTAGGGACCCAGTACTTC. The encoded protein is CASSRSLGTQYF.

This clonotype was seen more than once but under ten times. Here the CDR3 DNA reads TGTGCCACCAGTGATTTGGGGACTAGCGGGAGGGAGAATGAGCAGTTCTTC. This codes for CATSDLGTSGRENEQFF. The chain couples TRBV24-1 to TRBJ2-1; 16 bases fit TRBD2. CDR3 length equals 17 residues. Germline V gene sequence: CDR1 KGHDR, CDR2 SFDVKD. Trimming removed 0 bases from V and 7 bases from J; junction bases left unmatched: 2.

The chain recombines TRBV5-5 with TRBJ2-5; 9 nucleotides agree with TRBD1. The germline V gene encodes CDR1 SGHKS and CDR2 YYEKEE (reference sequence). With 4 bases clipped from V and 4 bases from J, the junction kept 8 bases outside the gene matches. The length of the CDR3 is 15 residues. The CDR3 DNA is TGTGCCAGCAGCGTCCGGACAGGGGAGAGAGAGACCCAGTACTTC. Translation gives CASSVRTGERETQYF.

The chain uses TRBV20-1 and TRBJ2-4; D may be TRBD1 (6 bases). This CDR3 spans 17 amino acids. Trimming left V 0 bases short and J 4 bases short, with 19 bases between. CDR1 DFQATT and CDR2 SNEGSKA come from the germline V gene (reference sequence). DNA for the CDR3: TGCAGTGCTAGAGATGGGGGTAGGGGGAATCAAAAAAACATTCAGTACTTC. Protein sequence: CSARDGGRGNQKNIQYF.

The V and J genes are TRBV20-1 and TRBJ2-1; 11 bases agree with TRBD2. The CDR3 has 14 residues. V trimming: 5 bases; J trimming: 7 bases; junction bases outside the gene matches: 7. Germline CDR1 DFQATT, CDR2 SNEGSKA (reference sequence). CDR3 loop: CSAVSGGARNEQFF. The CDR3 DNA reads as TGCAGTGCTGTTAGCGGGGGGGCCCGGAATGAGCAGTTCTTC.

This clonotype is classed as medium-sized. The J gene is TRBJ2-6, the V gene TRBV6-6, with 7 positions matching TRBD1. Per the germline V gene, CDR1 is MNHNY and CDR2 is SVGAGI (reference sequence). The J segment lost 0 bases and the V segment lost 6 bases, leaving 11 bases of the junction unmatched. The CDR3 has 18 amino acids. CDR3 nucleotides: TGTGCCAGCAGCCCAGTACAGGGGTCCCGCTCTGGGGCCAACGTCCTGACTTTC. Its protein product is CASSPVQGSRSGANVLTF.

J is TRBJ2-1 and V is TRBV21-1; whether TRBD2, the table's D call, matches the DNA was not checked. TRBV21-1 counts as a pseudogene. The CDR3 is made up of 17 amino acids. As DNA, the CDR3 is TGTGCCAGCAACCTTCGGGGAGCGGGAGTTAGGTACAATGAGCAGTTCTTC. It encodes CASNLRGAGVRYNEQFF.

CDR3 nucleotide sequence: TGCGCCAGCAGCCACGATAGCGGGGGGGCCGCGGCCAAAAACATTCAGTACTTC. Protein: CASSHDSGGAAAKNIQYF. The J gene is TRBJ2-4, the V gene TRBV4-3; 11 bases agree with TRBD2. Trimming removed 3 bases from V and 1 base from J; junction bases left unmatched: 8. CDR1 and CDR2 from the germline V gene are LGHNA and YSLEER. CDR3 size: 18 residues.